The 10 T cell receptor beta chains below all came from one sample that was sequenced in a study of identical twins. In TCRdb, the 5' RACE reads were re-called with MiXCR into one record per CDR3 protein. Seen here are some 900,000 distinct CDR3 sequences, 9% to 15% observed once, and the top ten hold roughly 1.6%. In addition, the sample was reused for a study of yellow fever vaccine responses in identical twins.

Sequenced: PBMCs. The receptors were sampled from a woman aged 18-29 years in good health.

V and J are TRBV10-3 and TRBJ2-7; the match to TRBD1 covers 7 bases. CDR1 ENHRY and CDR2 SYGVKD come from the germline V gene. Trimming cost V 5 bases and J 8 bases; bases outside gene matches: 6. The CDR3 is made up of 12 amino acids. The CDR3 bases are TGTGCCATCAGTCCGACAGGGAAGCAGCAGTACTTC. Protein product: CAISPTGKQQYF.

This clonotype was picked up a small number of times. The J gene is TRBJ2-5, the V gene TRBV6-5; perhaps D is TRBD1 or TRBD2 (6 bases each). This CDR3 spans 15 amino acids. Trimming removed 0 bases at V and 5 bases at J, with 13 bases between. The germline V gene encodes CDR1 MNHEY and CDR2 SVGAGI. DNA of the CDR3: TGTGCCAGCAGTTACTCCGTTCGGGGGCGCGAGACCCAGTACTTC. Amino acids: CASSYSVRGRETQYF.

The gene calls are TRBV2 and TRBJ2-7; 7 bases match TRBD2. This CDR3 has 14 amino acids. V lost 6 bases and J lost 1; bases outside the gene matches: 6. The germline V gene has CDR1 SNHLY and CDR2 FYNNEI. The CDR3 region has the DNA TGTGCCAGCAGGGATAGCGGGCTGTCCTACGAGCAGTACTTC. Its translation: CASRDSGLSYEQYF.

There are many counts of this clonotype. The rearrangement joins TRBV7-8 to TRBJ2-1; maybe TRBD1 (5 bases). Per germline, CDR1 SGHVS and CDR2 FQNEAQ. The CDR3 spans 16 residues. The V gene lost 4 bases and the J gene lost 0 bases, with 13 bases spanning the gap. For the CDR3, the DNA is TGTGCCAGCAGCTCAGGGCGCGGCAACTCCTACAATGAGCAGTTCTTC. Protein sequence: CASSSGRGNSYNEQFF.

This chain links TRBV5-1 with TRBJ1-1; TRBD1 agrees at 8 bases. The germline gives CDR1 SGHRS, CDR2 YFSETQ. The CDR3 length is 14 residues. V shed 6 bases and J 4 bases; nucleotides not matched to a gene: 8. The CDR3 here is CASTAATGGTEAFF. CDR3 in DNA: TGCGCCAGCACCGCCGCTACAGGGGGCACTGAAGCTTTCTTT. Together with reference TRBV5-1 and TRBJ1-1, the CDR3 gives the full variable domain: KAGVTQTPRYLIKTRGQQVTLSCSPISGHRSVSWYQQTPGQGLQFLFEYFSETQRNKGNFPGRFSGRQFSNSRSEMNVSTLELGDSALYLCASTAATGGTEAFFGQGTRLTVV.

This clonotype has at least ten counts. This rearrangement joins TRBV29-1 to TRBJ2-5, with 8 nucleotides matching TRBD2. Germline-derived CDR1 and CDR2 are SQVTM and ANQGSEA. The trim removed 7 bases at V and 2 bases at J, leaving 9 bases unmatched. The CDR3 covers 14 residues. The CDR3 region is CSAKTSARQETQYF. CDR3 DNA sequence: TGCAGCGCTAAGACTAGCGCAAGACAAGAGACCCAGTACTTC.

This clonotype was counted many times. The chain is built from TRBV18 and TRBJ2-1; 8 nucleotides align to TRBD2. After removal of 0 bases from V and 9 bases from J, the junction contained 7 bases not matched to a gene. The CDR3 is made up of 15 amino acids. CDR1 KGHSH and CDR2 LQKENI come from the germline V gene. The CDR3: CASSPPSGSFGEQFF. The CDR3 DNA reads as TGTGCCAGCTCACCACCGAGCGGGAGCTTCGGTGAGCAGTTCTTC.

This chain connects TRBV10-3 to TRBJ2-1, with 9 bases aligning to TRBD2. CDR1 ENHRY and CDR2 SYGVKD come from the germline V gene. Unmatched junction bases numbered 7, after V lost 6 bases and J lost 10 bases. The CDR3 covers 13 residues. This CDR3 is CAISPELAGEQFF. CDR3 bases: TGTGCCATCAGCCCTGAGCTAGCGGGAGAGCAGTTCTTC.

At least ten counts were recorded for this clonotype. The DNA of the CDR3 is TGCGCCAGCAGCGCGGGACAGATAAACTCCTACGAGCAGTACTTC. It codes for CASSAGQINSYEQYF. The V call is TRBV5-1, the J call TRBJ2-7, with a tentative D call TRBD1 (7 bases). The V gene lost 4 bases and the J gene lost 0 bases, with 14 bases spanning the gap. The CDR3 loop spans 15 amino acids. From germline, CDR1 is SGHRS and CDR2 YFSETQ.

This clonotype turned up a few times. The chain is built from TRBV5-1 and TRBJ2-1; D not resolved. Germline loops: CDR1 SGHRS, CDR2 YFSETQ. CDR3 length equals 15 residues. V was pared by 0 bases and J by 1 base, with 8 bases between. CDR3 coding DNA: TGCGCCAGCAGCTTGGAGGCTACATCCTACAATGAGCAGTTCTTC. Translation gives CASSLEATSYNEQFF.